A single sample is the source of the 28 T cell receptor beta chains below, sequenced in a study of metastatic and nonmetastatic thyroid tumors. Using MiXCR, TCRdb reanalyzed the PCR reads. The table has about 19,000 clones, roughly 17% seen once; the top ten hold about a fifth. No treatment of any kind had been given to any patient before thyroid surgery. The specimen sequenced was blood. The receptors derive from a male donor with papillary thyroid cancer or a benign thyroid nodule (not recorded which). Some clones in this sample may be carry-over from other donors' samples.

In its sample, this clone was seen a few times. V gene TRBV7-3 combines with J gene TRBJ1-2, with TRBD1 as a possible D gene (6 bases). V lost 5 bases to trimming and J lost 4 bases, with 11 bases between them. The CDR3 runs to 13 residues. CDR1 is SGHTA and CDR2 is FQGTGA in the germline V gene. CDR3 bases: TGTGCCAGCAGCCCGGGGGGGGCCTATGGCTACACCTTC. Protein product: CASSPGGAYGYTF.

CDR3 sequence (DNA): TGTGCCAGCAGTACCCCTTACGAGCAGTACTTC. Translating it yields CASSTPYEQYF. V gene TRBV6-1 combines with J gene TRBJ2-7; D not certain. The V end was cut by 5 bases, the J end by 4 bases, with 6 bases between. There are 11 residues in the CDR3. Germline assignment: CDR1 MNHNS and CDR2 SASEGT.

There are many counts of this clone. The chain combines TRBV11-2 with TRBJ1-2, with D possibly matching TRBD1 (5 bases). V was cut by 5 bases and J by 4 bases, with 11 bases left in between. The CDR3 is 13 amino acids. Germline CDR1 is SGHAT and CDR2 is FQNNGV. The CDR3 protein is CASSPGTSYGYTF. DNA for the CDR3: TGTGCCAGCAGCCCCGGGACGAGCTATGGCTACACCTTC.

On this clone: A much bigger clone sits one base away, suggesting this may be a read error. This chain uses TRBV7-9 with TRBJ1-1; D possibly corresponds to TRBD1 (5 bases). Germline V lookup: CDR1 SEHNR, CDR2 FQNEAQ (reference sequence). CDR3 length equals 12 residues. V was shortened by 1 base and J by 12 bases, with 12 bases between the two germline ends. The DNA of the CDR3 is TGTGCCAGCAGCTTAGGGCTCAGGGAATCTTTCTTT. It codes for CASSLGLRESFF.

This clone was picked up many times. The V gene is TRBV6-6, the J gene TRBJ1-5; TRBD1 matches 8 bases. The CDR3 covers 14 residues. V shed 2 bases, J shed 7 bases, and the junction held 4 bases outside the gene matches. Germline values: CDR1 MNHNY, CDR2 SVGAGI (reference sequence). This chain's CDR3 is CASSYLDRGQPQHF. The CDR3 bases are TGTGCCAGCAGTTACCTCGACAGGGGACAGCCCCAGCATTTT.

This clone was found many times. The chain employs TRBV7-2 and TRBJ1-6, with TRBD1 matching over 10 bases. CDR3 size: 15 residues. Looked up from germline, CDR1 is SGHTA and CDR2 is FQGNSA. V lost 5 bases and J lost 7; bases outside the gene matches: 5. The CDR3 region is CASSPRQGANSPLHF. DNA of the CDR3: TGTGCCAGCAGCCCACGACAGGGGGCGAATTCACCCCTCCACTTT. Full variable domain (rest looked up from reference TRBV7-2 and TRBJ1-6): GAGVSQSPSNKVTEKGKDVELRCDPISGHTALYWYRQSLGQGLEFLIYFQGNSAPDKSGLPSDRFSAERTGGSVSTLTIQRTQQEDSAVYLCASSPRQGANSPLHFGNGTRLTVT.

At least ten counts were recorded for this clone. This sequence joins TRBV27 and TRBJ2-1, with D possibly TRBD2 on 6 matching bases. The CDR3 runs to 15 residues. CDR1 is MNHEY and CDR2 is SMNVEV in the germline V gene (reference sequence). V dropped 2 bases and J dropped 7 bases, with 15 bases sitting between them. CDR3 protein: CASSLGPGGANEQFF. The CDR3 DNA is TGTGCCAGCAGTTTAGGACCAGGCGGGGCTAATGAGCAGTTCTTC.

This clone was seen repeatedly, ten times or more. The V call is TRBV7-3, the J call TRBJ2-1; perhaps TRBD2 as D (5 bases). In germline, CDR1 is SGHTA, CDR2 FQGTGA. The germline V and J ends were trimmed by 4 bases and 9 bases, with 13 bases remaining between them. The CDR3 contains 13 residues. The CDR3 spells CASSSPLEAEQFF. The CDR3 DNA is TGTGCCAGCAGCTCCCCTTTGGAGGCTGAGCAGTTCTTC.

This clone showed up many times. This chain joins TRBV3-1 and TRBJ2-5; TRBD2 agrees at 7 bases. The CDR3 spans 21 residues. J was trimmed by 2 bases and V by 1 base; bases with no gene match: 22. In germline, CDR1 is LGHDT, CDR2 YNNKEL (reference sequence). The CDR3 DNA is TGTGCCAGCAGCCAAGCGGCCGCTTACGAGGGAGGGCGGTTTCTTCAAGAGACCCAGTACTTC. The encoded protein is CASSQAAAYEGGRFLQETQYF.

The V gene is TRBV30, the J gene TRBJ1-5, with a weak D call TRBD1 (5 bases). The V end was cut by 4 bases, the J end by 9 bases, with 13 bases between. CDR1 and CDR2 from the germline V gene are GTSNPN and SVGIG (reference sequence). The CDR3 runs to 12 residues. The CDR3 sequence: CAWNLVGRPQHF. CDR3 DNA sequence: TGTGCCTGGAATCTCGTGGGGCGGCCCCAGCATTTT.

The sample holds many counts of this clone. In nucleotides, the CDR3 is TGTGCCAGCAGTTTATTTTGGGGGGAATCACCCCTCCACTTT. Translating gives CASSLFWGESPLHF. The chain uses TRBV28 and TRBJ1-6; possible D gene TRBD1, 5 bases. The CDR3 runs 14 residues. V lost 1 base and J lost 10, with 11 bases in between. Germline CDR1 reads MDHEN; CDR2 reads SYDVKM. Together with reference TRBV28 and TRBJ1-6, the CDR3 gives the full variable domain: DVKVTQSSRYLVKRTGEKVFLECVQDMDHENMFWYRQDPGLGLRLIYFSYDVKMKEKGDIPEGYSVSREKKERFSLILESASTNQTSMYLCASSLFWGESPLHFGNGTRLTVT.

Note on this clone: At one boundary the junction diverges from the germline segment, which might be a read error. The rearrangement joins TRBV11-2 to TRBJ2-1; TRBD1 aligns across 7 bases. From germline, CDR1 is SGHAT and CDR2 FQNNGV. The CDR3 spans 17 residues. CDR3 sequence reads: CASSLGNRGVGYNEHFF. The CDR3 region has the DNA TGTGCCAGCAGCTTAGGAAACAGGGGAGTAGGCTACAATGAGCATTTCTTC. Full variable domain (remainder filled in from reference TRBV11-2 and TRBJ2-1): EAGVAQSPRYKIIEKRQSVAFWCNPISGHATLYWYQQILGQGPKLLIQFQNNGVVDDSQLPKDRFSAERLKGVDSTLKIQPAKLEDSAVYLCASSLGNRGVGYNEHFFGPGTRLTVL.

This clone was picked up many times. The gene calls are TRBV18 and TRBJ1-4; the match to TRBD1 covers 9 bases. The CDR3 totals 15 residues. Germline V gene lookup returns CDR1 KGHSH and CDR2 LQKENI. Trimming at V came to 4 bases and at J to 5 bases, leaving 5 bases not matched to a gene. In DNA form, the CDR3 reads TGTGCCAGCTCACGCCGGACAGGGGAAAATGAAAAACTGTTTTTT. Translation gives CASSRRTGENEKLFF.

This clone was seen repeatedly, ten times or more. The genes are TRBV12-3 or TRBV12-4 and TRBJ2-7, with 8 bases identical to TRBD2. The CDR3 sequence is 14 residues long. Trimming removed 4 bases from V and 5 bases from J; junction bases left unmatched: 7. Here the CDR3 reads CASSYSGSVNEQYF. DNA for the CDR3: TGTGCCAGCAGTTACAGCGGGAGTGTGAACGAGCAGTACTTC.

In its sample, this clone was seen many times. CDR3 sequence reads: CASSATRGFDEQFF. Here the CDR3 DNA reads TGCGCCAGCAGTGCGACTAGGGGGTTCGATGAGCAGTTCTTC. The chain recombines TRBV10-1 with TRBJ2-1; perhaps D is TRBD1 or TRBD2 (6 bases each). The V end was cut by 4 bases, the J end by 8 bases, with 15 bases between. The germline gives CDR1 WNHNN, CDR2 SYGVQD (reference sequence). CDR3 size: 14 residues.

Comments on this clone: Sequence at one end of the junction differs from germline and may be a read error. The chain links TRBV6-2 or TRBV6-3 to TRBJ2-6, with TRBD1 identical over 7 bases. Germline values: CDR1 MNHEY, CDR2 SVGEGT. CDR3 length: 18 amino acids. The CDR3 here is CASRPRTGRNSGSNVLTF. The CDR3 DNA is TGTGCCAGCAGGCCCCGGACAGGTAGAAACTCTGGGTCCAACGTCCTGACTTTC.

This clone was recorded many times. In DNA form, the CDR3 reads TGCGCCAGCAGCTTGCCCGAGGGGGCCACCCGCTCCTACAATGAGCAGTTCTTC. Protein sequence: CASSLPEGATRSYNEQFF. The chain recombines TRBV5-1 with TRBJ2-1; 7 bases match TRBD1. Germline V gene sequence: CDR1 SGHRS, CDR2 YFSETQ. CDR3 length: 18 amino acids. The J segment lost 0 bases and the V segment lost 1 base, leaving 10 bases of the junction unmatched.

This clone was recorded many times. The chain couples TRBV5-1 to TRBJ2-1, with D unclear. Germline assignment: CDR1 SGHRS and CDR2 YFSETQ. Deletions cut 0 bases from V and 8 bases from J, with 12 bases between. CDR3 length: 14 residues. This CDR3 is CASSLGARWDEQFF. In nucleotides, the CDR3 is TGCGCCAGCAGCTTGGGGGCCAGGTGGGATGAGCAGTTCTTC. The variable domain in full, with the rest retrieved from reference TRBV5-1 and TRBJ2-1, is KAGVTQTPRYLIKTRGQQVTLSCSPISGHRSVSWYQQTPGQGLQFLFEYFSETQRNKGNFPGRFSGRQFSNSRSEMNVSTLELGDSALYLCASSLGARWDEQFFGPGTRLTVL.

Relative to its sample, this clone is medium-sized. The CDR3 region has the DNA TGCAGTGCTAGGGGGACAGGGGGAAGCAATCAGCCCCAGCATTTT. This translates into CSARGTGGSNQPQHF. The chain combines TRBV20-1 with TRBJ1-5; TRBD1 matches 11 bases. V shed 3 bases and J 1 base; nucleotides not matched to a gene: 2. The CDR3 runs to 15 residues. CDR1 is DFQATT, CDR2 SNEGSKA, per germline (reference sequence).

This clone was seen many times. V usage is TRBV19 and J usage is TRBJ2-7, with D possibly matching TRBD1 (6 bases). The V end lost 3 bases, the J end lost 4 bases, and 10 bases lay between the germline ends. The V gene's germline CDR1 is LNHDA and CDR2 SQIVND (reference sequence). CDR3 length: 13 amino acids. The CDR3 here is CASSIQGSYEQYF. The CDR3 nucleotides are TGTGCCAGTAGTATTCAGGGGTCATACGAGCAGTACTTC.

Many counts were recorded for this clone. V usage is TRBV19 and J usage is TRBJ1-2; the D is unclear. The V gene lost 0 bases and the J gene lost 0 bases, with 8 bases spanning the gap. The CDR3 covers 15 residues. The germline CDR1 and CDR2 sequences are LNHDA and SQIVND (reference sequence). DNA for the CDR3: TGTGCCAGTAGTATAGAAGGATTAGCTAACTATGGCTACACCTTC. Amino acids: CASSIEGLANYGYTF.

In this sample, this clone turned up many times. The chain employs TRBV11-2 and TRBJ1-5; D perhaps matches TRBD1 (5 bases). Germline V gives CDR1 SGHAT, CDR2 FQNNGV. Trimming removed 5 bases from V and 5 bases from J, with 10 bases in between. The CDR3 is made up of 13 amino acids. CDR3 nucleotide sequence: TGTGCCAGCAGCACACAAGGGGATCAGCCCCAGCATTTT. This translates into CASSTQGDQPQHF. The variable domain in full, with the rest retrieved from reference TRBV11-2 and TRBJ1-5, is EAGVAQSPRYKIIEKRQSVAFWCNPISGHATLYWYQQILGQGPKLLIQFQNNGVVDDSQLPKDRFSAERLKGVDSTLKIQPAKLEDSAVYLCASSTQGDQPQHFGDGTRLSIL.

The rearrangement uses TRBV30 and TRBJ2-5; the match to TRBD2 covers 8 bases. Germline V gene lookup returns CDR1 GTSNPN and CDR2 SVGIG (reference sequence). This CDR3 spans 15 amino acids. Trimming removed 7 bases from V and 5 bases from J; junction bases left unmatched: 15. The CDR3 sequence: CALCVSGRVLETQYF. The CDR3 DNA reads TGTGCCTTGTGCGTCAGCGGGAGAGTATTGGAGACCCAGTACTTC.

This clone was seen many times. The V gene is TRBV25-1, the J gene TRBJ2-1; D is unresolved. V was cut by 5 bases and J by 2 bases, with 10 bases left in between. This CDR3 has 14 residues. Germline CDR1 and CDR2: MGHDK and SYGVNS. The CDR3 sequence: CASSRQTPYNEQFF. The DNA for the CDR3 is TGTGCCAGCAGTCGCCAGACCCCCTACAATGAGCAGTTCTTC.

This clone has a count of ten or more. A clone one base away is much larger, so this may be a read error. Without the conserved terminal phenylalanine or tryptophan, this CDR3 likely stems from a read error. The chain combines TRBV28 with TRBJ2-1; TRBD2 might be the D (5 bases). Germline CDR1 reads MDHEN; CDR2 reads SYDVKM. Trimming removed 2 bases from V and 5 bases from J, with 13 bases in between. The CDR3 loop spans 15 amino acids. CDR3 region: CASSLIRLPNNEQFL. The CDR3 bases are TGTGCCAGCAGTTTAATCAGACTACCGAACAATGAGCAGTTCCTC.

Many counts were recorded for this clone. The CDR3: CASSRPAGSSYEQYF. CDR3 DNA: TGTGCCAGTAGTCGTCCCGCAGGTAGCTCCTACGAGCAGTACTTC. The rearrangement uses TRBV19 and TRBJ2-7; D is unresolved. This CDR3 spans 15 amino acids. Trimming pared 5 bases from V and 0 bases from J, leaving 14 bases between. From germline, CDR1 is LNHDA and CDR2 SQIVND (reference sequence).

This clone was seen only a few times. V gene TRBV6-1 combines with J gene TRBJ1-1; 7 nucleotides agree with TRBD1. V was clipped by 1 base and J by 5 bases; unmatched bases: 7. CDR1 is MNHNS and CDR2 is SASEGT in the germline V gene. The CDR3 has 15 residues. The CDR3, as DNA: TGTGCCAGCAGTGAAGAAGAAGGGGGCGGAACTGAAGCTTTCTTT. Amino acids: CASSEEEGGGTEAFF.

Many counts were recorded for this clone. V is TRBV13 and J is TRBJ1-3; D might be TRBD1 (5 bases). The CDR3 has 15 residues. Deletions cut 4 bases from V and 3 bases from J, with 13 bases between. Germline loops: CDR1 PRHDT, CDR2 FYEKMQ (reference sequence). The CDR3 sequence: CASSSLAGSGNTIYF. CDR3 nucleotide sequence: TGTGCCAGCAGCTCCCTAGCAGGGAGTGGAAACACCATATATTTT.